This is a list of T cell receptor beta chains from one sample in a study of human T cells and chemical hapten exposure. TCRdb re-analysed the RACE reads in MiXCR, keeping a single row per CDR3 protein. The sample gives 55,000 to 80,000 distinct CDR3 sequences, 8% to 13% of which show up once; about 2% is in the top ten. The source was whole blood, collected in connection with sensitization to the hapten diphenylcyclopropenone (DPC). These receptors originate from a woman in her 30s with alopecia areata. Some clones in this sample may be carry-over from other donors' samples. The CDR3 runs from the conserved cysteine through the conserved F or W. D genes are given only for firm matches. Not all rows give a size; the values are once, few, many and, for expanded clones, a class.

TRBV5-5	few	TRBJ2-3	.	CASSLTRNTQYF	TGTGCCAGCAGCCTGACTAGGAATACGCAGTATTTT
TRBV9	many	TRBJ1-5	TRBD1	CASSVEGQLNQPQHF	TGTGCCAGCAGCGTAGAGGGACAGCTGAATCAGCCCCAGCATTTT
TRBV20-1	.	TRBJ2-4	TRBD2	CSANPSGAKNIQYF	TGCAGTGCTAATCCTAGCGGCGCCAAAAACATTCAGTACTTC
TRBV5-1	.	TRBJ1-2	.	CASSLPGSYGYTF	TGCGCCAGCAGCTTGCCGGGGAGCTATGGCTACACCTTC
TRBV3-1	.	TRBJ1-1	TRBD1	CASTQGGKGEAFF	TGTGCCAGCACCCAGGGGGGAAAGGGGGAAGCTTTCTTT
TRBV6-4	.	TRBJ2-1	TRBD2	CASSPLAGDYNEQFF	TGTGCCAGCAGTCCCCTAGCGGGCGACTACAATGAGCAGTTCTTC
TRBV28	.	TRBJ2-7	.	CASNFRGAAEQYF	TGTGCCAGCAATTTCCGGGGGGCGGCTGAGCAGTACTTC
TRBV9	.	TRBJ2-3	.	CASSVPKNLGHSSTDTQYF	TGTGCCAGCAGCGTCCCGAAAAACCTCGGACATTCTAGCACAGATACGCAGTATTTT
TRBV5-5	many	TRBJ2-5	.	CASSPRGWVQETQYF	TGTGCCAGCAGCCCCCGGGGGTGGGTCCAAGAGACCCAGTACTTC
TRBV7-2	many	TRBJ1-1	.	CASSLLTEGTEAFF	TGTGCCAGCAGCTTACTCACCGAGGGGACTGAAGCTTTCTTT
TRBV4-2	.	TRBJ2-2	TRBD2	CASSRTSGVVSGELFF	TGTGCCAGCAGCCGAACTAGCGGGGTCGTCTCCGGGGAGCTGTTTTTT
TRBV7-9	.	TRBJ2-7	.	CASSLNEGDEQYF	TGTGCCAGCAGCTTAAATGAGGGCGACGAGCAGTACTTC
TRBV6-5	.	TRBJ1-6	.	CASSYSGGASSPLHF	TGTGCCAGCAGTTACTCGGGAGGGGCGAGTTCACCCCTCCACTTT
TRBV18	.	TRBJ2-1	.	CASSPVSMREQFF	TGTGCCAGCTCACCGGTTTCTATGAGGGAGCAGTTCTTC
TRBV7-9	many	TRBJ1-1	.	CASSPGLGEYREAFF	TGTGCCAGCAGCCCCGGTTTGGGGGAGTACCGTGAAGCTTTCTTT
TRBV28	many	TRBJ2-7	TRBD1	CASSQTGRIDEQYF	TGTGCCAGCAGTCAGACAGGGCGAATCGACGAGCAGTACTTC
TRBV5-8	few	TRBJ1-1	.	CASSFETNTEAFF	TGTGCCAGCAGCTTCGAAACGAACACTGAAGCTTTCTTT
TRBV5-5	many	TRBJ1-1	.	CASSLVGKGNTEAFF	TGTGCCAGCAGCTTGGTTGGCAAGGGGAACACTGAAGCTTTCTTT
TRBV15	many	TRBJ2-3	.	CATSRVQKDTQYF	TGTGCCACCAGCAGGGTCCAGAAAGATACGCAGTATTTT
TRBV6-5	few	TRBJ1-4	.	CASSYSMPGMNEKLFF	TGTGCCAGCAGTTACTCGATGCCCGGGATGAATGAAAAACTGTTTTTT
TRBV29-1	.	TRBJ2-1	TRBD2	CSVEASGLLPYNEQFF	TGCAGCGTTGAAGCTAGCGGGTTACTTCCCTACAATGAGCAGTTCTTC
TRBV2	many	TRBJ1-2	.	CASSERPNYGYTF	TGTGCCAGCAGTGAAAGGCCGAACTATGGCTACACCTTC
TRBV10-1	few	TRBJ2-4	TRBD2	CASSAGTSGSSQYF	TGCGCCAGCAGTGCCGGGACTAGCGGGAGTTCTCAGTACTTC